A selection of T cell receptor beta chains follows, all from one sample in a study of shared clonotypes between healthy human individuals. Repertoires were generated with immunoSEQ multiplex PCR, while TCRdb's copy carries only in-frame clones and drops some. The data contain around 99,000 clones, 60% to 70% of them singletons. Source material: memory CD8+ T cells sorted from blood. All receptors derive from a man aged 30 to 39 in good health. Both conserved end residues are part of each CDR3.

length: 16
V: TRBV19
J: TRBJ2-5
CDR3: CASGRTGGYLEETQYF

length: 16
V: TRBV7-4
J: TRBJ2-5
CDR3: CASSLRTGENQETQYF

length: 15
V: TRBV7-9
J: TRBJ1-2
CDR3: CASSLALSDTDGYTF

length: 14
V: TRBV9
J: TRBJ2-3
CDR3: CASSVEGGLATQYF

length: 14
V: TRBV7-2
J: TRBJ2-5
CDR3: CASSRGPGQETQYF

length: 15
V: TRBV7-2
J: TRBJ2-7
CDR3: CASSVLAGAWGEQYF

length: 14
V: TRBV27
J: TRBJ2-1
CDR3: CASPLRQGLPEQFF

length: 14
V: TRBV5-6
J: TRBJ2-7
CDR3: CASSPGLSTSEQYF

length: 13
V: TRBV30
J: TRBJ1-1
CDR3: CAWRADGNTEAFF

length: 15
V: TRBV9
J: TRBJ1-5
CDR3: CASSVSGNSNQPQHF

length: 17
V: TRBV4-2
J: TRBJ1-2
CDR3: CASSLMGQGALVGGYTF

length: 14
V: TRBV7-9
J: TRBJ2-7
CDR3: CASSPSGRTYEQYF

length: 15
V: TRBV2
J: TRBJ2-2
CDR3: CASSVSSPGFGELFF

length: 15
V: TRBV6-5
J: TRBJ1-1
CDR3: CASSYSSHGNTEAFF

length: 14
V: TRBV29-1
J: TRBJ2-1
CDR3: CSVGTSGGWDEQFF

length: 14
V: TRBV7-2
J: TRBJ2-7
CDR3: CASSLALAGGEQYF

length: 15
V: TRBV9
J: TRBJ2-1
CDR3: CASSPVPAGGAEQFF

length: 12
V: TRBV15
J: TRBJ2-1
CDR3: CATSRVGNEQFF